These 8 T cell receptor beta chains share one sample of origin, sequenced in a study of T cells in Graves' hyperthyroidism and ophthalmopathy. Amplification yielded TCR beta CDR3 regions, with RNA transcripts as the source. HTBI primers were the set used in a first-round RT-PCR of the TCR CDR3. TCRdb ran MiXCR on the multiplex PCR reads and lists one entry per CDR3 protein. The sample carries around 660,000 distinct CDR3 sequences, over 40% recorded once. Sequenced sample: peripheral blood or thyroid tissue (not recorded which). The receptors originated from an adult man with Graves' disease, either hyperthyroidism or ophthalmopathy (not recorded which).

This clonotype was counted at least ten times. The chain uses TRBV10-1 and TRBJ1-3; no clear D gene. V shed 6 bases and J shed 0 bases, with 6 bases lying between them. Germline values: CDR1 WNHNN, CDR2 SYGVQD (reference sequence). CDR3 length: 13 amino acids. For the CDR3, the DNA is TGCGCCAGCAGGGACTCCTCTGGAAACACCATATATTTT. This codes for CASRDSSGNTIYF.

This clonotype was detected only a few times. The chain has TRBV7-2 and TRBJ2-7, with TRBD2 matching over 8 bases. Germline trimming cut 6 bases from V and 2 bases from J; bases unmatched to any gene: 12. The CDR3 extends over 16 amino acids. Germline V gene lookup returns CDR1 SGHTA and CDR2 FQGNSA. The CDR3 sequence is CASSEGRGLGAYEQYF. The CDR3 DNA reads TGTGCCAGCAGTGAGGGAAGGGGACTAGGCGCCTACGAGCAGTACTTC.

V and J are TRBV24-1 and TRBJ1-2; 7 positions match TRBD1. This CDR3 has 16 residues. Germline loops: CDR1 KGHDR, CDR2 SFDVKD. The V gene end was trimmed by 12 bases and the J gene end by 2 bases; junction bases not matched to a gene: 17. CDR3 sequence (DNA): TGTGCCTGGAGTGCTCTGACAGGGAATTACAACTATGGCTACACCTTC. Translating it yields CAWSALTGNYNYGYTF.

This clonotype was seen a handful of times. The chain employs TRBV4-1 and TRBJ1-5, with D unclear. Germline V gene lookup returns CDR1 MGHRA and CDR2 YSYEKL. The CDR3 sequence is 14 residues long. V dropped 1 base and J dropped 2 bases, with 6 bases sitting between them. In DNA, the CDR3 is TGCGCCAGCAGCCAAGTTTCCGGCAATCAGCCCCAGCATTTT. It specifies CASSQVSGNQPQHF.

This chain joins TRBV5-1 and TRBJ1-3; D gene ambiguous. The germline V gene has CDR1 SGHRS and CDR2 YFSETQ. The CDR3 runs to 16 residues. V lost 2 bases and J 0 bases, leaving 12 bases between the germline ends. The CDR3 DNA reads as TGCGCCAGCAGCTTTACGGGCCAGGTCTCTGGAAACACCATATATTTT. It codes for CASSFTGQVSGNTIYF.

The V call is TRBV20-1, the J call TRBJ2-5; 11 nucleotides align to TRBD2. The CDR3 runs to 18 residues. The V gene end was trimmed by 0 bases and the J gene end by 1 base; junction bases not matched to a gene: 10. Germline V gene sequence: CDR1 DFQATT, CDR2 SNEGSKA (reference sequence). CDR3 in DNA: TGCAGTGCTAGAGATCATCTAGCGGGGGGCCCAAGCCAAGAGACCCAGTACTTC. Encoded protein: CSARDHLAGGPSQETQYF.

The CDR3 DNA sequence: TGCAGTGCTCCGGGACAGGTCACCGGGGAGCTGTTTTTT. It yields the protein CSAPGQVTGELFF. The rearrangement uses TRBV20-1 and TRBJ2-2; TRBD1 aligns across 8 bases. CDR1 is DFQATT, CDR2 SNEGSKA, per germline (reference sequence). With 5 bases clipped from V and 4 bases from J, the junction kept 3 bases outside the gene matches. The CDR3 has 13 amino acids.

A single count supports this clonotype. This CDR3 is CASRGGGPATEAFF. CDR3 bases: TGCGCCAGCAGGGGGGGGGGCCCGGCCACTGAAGCTTTCTTT. This chain joins TRBV10-1 and TRBJ1-1, with D possibly matching TRBD1 (6 bases). V lost 6 bases, J lost 4 bases, and 15 bases lay in between. The CDR3 is 14 residues long. The germline V gene has CDR1 WNHNN and CDR2 SYGVQD (reference sequence).